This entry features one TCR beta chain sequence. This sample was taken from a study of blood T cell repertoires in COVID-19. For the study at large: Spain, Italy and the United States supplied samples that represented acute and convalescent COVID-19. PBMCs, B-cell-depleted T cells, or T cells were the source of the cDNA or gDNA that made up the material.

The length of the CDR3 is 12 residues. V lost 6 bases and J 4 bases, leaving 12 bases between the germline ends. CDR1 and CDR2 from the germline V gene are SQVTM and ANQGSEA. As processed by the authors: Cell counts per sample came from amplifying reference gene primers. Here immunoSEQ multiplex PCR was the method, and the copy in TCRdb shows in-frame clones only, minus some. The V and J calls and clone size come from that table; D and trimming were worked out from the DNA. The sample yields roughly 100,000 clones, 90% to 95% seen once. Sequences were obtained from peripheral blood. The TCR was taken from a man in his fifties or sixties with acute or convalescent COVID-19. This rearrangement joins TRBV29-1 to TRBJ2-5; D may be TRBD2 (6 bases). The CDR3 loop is CSVKEGRETQYF. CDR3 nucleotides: TGCAGCGTGAAGGAGGGGCGAGAGACCCAGTACTTC.